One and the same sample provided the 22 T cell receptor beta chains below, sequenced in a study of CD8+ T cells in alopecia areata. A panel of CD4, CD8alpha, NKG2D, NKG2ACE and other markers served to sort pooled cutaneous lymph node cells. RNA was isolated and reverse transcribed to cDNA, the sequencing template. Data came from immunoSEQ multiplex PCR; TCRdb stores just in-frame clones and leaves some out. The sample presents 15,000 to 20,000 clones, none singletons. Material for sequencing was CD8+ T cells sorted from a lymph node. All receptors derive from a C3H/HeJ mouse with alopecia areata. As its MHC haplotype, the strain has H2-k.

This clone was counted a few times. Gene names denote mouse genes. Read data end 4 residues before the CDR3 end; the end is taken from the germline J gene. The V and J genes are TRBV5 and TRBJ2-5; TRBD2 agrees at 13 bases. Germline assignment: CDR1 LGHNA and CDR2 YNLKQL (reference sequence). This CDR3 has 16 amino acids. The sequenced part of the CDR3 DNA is TGTGCCAGCAGCCCTCGGACTGGGGGGGCGCGTGAC. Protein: CASSPRTGGARD. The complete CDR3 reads CASSPRTGGARDTQYF.

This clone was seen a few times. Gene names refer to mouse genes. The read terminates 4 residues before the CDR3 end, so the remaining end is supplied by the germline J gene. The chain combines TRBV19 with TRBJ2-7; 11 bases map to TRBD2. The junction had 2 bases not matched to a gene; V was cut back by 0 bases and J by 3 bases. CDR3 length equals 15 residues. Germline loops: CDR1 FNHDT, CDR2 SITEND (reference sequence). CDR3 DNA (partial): TGTGCCAGCAGTATAGGGGACTGGGGGATCTAT. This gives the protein CASSIGDWGIY. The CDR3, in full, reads CASSIGDWGIYEQYF.

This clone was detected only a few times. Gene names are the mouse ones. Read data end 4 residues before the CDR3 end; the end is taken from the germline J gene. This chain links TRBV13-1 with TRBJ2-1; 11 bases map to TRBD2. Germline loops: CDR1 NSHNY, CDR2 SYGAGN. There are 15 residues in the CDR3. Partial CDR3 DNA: TGTGCCAGCAGTGATTCCTACTGGGGGGGCGCT. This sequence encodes CASSDSYWGGA. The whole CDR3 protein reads CASSDSYWGGAEQFF.

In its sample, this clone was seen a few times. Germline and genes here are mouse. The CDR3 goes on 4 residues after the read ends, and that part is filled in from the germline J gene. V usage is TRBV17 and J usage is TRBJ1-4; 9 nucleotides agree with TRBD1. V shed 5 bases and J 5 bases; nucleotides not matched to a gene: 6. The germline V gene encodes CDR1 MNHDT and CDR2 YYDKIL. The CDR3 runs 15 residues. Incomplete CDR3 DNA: TGTGCTAGCAGTCCAACAGGGGGCAGGAACGAA. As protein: CASSPTGGRNE. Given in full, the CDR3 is CASSPTGGRNERLFF.

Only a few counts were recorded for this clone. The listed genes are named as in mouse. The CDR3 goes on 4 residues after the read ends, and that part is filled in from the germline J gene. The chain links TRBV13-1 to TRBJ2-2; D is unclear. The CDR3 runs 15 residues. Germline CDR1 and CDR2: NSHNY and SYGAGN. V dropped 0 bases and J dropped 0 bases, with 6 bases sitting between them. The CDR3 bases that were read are TGTGCCAGCAGTGATGCAACATCAAACACCGGG. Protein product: CASSDATSNTG. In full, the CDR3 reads CASSDATSNTGQLYF.

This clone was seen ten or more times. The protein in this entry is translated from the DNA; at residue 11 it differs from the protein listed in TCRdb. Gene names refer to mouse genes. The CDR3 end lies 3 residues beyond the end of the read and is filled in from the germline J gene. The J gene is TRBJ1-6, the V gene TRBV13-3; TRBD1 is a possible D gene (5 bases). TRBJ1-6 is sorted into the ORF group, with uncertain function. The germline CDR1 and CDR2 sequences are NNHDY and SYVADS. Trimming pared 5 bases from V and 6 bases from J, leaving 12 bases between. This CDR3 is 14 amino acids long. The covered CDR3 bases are TGTGCCAGCAGGCCAAGGGGTGGTAATTCGCCC. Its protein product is CASRPRGGNSP. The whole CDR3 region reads CASRPRGGNSPLYF.

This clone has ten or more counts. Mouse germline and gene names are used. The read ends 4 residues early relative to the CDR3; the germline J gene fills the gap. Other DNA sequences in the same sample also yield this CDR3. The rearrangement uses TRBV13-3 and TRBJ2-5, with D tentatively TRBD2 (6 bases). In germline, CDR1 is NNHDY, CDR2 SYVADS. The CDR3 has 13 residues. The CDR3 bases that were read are TGTGCCAGCAGTGATACTGGGCGGGAC. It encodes CASSDTGRD. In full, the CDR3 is CASSDTGRDTQYF.

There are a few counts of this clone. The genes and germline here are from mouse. The covered CDR3 bases are TGTGCCAGCAGTATACCCTGGGGGTAT. It specifies CASSIPWGY. In full, the CDR3 is CASSIPWGYEQYF. The chain is built from TRBV19 and TRBJ2-7; 7 bases are shared with TRBD2. The read falls 4 residues short of the CDR3 end, and the missing part is taken from the germline J gene. The length of the CDR3 is 13 residues. Per germline, CDR1 FNHDT and CDR2 SITEND (reference sequence).

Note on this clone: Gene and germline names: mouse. CDR3 bases read: TGTGCCAGCCTGATTAGTGCAGAA. This gives the protein CASLISAE. The whole CDR3 sequence reads CASLISAETLYF. The V gene is TRBV19, the J gene TRBJ2-3, with no clear D. The missing CDR3 end, 4 residues past where the read stops, is filled in from the germline J gene. This CDR3 has 12 amino acids. Germline V gives CDR1 FNHDT, CDR2 SITEND (reference sequence). Trimming took off 7 bases at V and 0 bases at J, with 6 bases between the two ends.

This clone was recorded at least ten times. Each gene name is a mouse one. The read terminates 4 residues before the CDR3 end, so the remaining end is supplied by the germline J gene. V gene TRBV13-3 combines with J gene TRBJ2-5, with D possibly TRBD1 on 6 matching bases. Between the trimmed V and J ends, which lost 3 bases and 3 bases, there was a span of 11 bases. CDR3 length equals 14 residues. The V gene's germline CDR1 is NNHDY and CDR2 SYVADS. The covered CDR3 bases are TGTGCCAGCAGTGTCCGGGACATTCAAGAC. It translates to CASSVRDIQD. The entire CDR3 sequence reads CASSVRDIQDTQYF.

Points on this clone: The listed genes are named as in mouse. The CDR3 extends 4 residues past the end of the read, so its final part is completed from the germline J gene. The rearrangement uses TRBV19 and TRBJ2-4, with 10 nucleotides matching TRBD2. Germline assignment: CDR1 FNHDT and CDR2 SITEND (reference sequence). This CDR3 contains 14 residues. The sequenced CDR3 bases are TGTGCCAGCAGTCCGGACTGGGGGAAAAAC. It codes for CASSPDWGKN. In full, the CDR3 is CASSPDWGKNTLYF.

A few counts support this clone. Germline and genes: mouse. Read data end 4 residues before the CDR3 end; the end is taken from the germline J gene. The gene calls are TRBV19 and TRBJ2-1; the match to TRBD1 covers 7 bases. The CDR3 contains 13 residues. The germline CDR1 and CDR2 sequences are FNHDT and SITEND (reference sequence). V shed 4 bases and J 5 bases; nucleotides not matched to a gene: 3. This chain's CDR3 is CASSDREDAEQFF. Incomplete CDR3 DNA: TGTGCCAGCAGTGACAGGGAAGATGCT.

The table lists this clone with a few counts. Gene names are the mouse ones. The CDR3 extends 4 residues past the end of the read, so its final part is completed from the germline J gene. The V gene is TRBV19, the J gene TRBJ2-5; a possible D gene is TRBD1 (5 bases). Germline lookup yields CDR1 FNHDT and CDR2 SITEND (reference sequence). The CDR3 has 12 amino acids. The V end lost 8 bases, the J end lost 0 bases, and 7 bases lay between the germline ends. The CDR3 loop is CARDSNQDTQYF. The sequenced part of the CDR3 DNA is TGTGCCAGAGACAGTAACCAAGAC.

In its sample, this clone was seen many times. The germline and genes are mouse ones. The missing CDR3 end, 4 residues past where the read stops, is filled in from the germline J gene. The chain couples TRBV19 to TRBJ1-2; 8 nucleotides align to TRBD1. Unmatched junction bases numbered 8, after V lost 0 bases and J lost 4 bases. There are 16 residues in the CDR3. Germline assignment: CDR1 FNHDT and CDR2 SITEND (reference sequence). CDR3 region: CASSIGPGGRGSDYTF. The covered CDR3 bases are TGTGCCAGCAGTATAGGGCCAGGGGGCAGAGGCTCC.

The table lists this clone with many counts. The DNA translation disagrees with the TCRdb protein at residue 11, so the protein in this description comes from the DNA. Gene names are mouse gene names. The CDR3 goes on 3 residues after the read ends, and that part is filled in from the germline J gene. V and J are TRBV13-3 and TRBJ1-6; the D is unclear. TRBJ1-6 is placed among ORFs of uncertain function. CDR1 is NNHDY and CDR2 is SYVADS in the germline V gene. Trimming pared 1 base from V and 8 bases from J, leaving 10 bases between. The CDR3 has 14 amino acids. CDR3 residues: CASSDLGRDSPLYF. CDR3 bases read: TGTGCCAGCAGTGATCTGGGGAGAGATTCGCCC.

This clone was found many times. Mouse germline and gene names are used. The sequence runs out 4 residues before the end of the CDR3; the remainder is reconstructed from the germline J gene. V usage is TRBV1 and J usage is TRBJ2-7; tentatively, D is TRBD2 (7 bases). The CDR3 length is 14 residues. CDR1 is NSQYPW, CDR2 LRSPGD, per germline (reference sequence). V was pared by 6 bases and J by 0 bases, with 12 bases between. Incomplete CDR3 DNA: TGCACCTGCAGCGAGGGGGGGGGCTCCTAT. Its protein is CTCSEGGGSY. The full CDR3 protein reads CTCSEGGGSYEQYF.

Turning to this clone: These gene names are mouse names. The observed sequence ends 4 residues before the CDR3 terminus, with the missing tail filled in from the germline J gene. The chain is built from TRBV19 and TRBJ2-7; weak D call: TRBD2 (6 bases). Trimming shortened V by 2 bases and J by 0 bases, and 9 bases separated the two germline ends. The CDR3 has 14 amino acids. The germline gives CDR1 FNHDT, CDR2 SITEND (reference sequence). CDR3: CASSIRTDSYEQYF. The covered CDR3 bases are TGTGCCAGCAGTATTAGGACTGACTCCTAT.

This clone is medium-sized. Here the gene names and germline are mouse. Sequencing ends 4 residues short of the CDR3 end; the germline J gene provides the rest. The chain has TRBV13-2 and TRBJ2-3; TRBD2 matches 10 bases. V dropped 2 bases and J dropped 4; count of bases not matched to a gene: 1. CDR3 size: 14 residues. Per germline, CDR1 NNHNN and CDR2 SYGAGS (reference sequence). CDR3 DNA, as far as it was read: TGTGCCAGCGGTGAGGGACTGGGGTCAGAA. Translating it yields CASGEGLGSE. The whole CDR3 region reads CASGEGLGSETLYF.

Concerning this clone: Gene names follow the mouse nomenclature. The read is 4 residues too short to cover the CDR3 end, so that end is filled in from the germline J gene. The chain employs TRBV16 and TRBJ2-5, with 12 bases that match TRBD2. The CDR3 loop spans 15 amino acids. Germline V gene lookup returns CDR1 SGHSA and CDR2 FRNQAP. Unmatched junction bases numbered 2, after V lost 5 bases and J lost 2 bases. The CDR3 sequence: CASSDWGGAQDTQYF. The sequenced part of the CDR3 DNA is TGTGCAAGCAGCGACTGGGGGGGCGCCCAAGAC.

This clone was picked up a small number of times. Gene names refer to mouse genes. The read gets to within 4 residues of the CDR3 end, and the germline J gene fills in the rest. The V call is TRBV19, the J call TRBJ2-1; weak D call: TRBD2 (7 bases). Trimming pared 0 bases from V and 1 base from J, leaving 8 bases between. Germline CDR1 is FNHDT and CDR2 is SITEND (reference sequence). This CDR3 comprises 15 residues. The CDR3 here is CASSIGGANYAEQFF. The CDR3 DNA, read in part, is TGTGCCAGCAGTATAGGGGGGGCCAACTATGCT.

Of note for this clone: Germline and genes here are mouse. The CDR3 loop is CASSIRTGGYEQYF. Partial CDR3 DNA: TGTGCCAGCAGTATACGGACAGGGGGCTAT. The V and J genes are TRBV19 and TRBJ2-7, with 10 bases fitting TRBD1. Sequencing ends 4 residues short of the CDR3 end; the germline J gene provides the rest. Germline assignment: CDR1 FNHDT and CDR2 SITEND (reference sequence). The CDR3 is made up of 14 amino acids. Trimming cost V 1 base and J 3 bases; bases outside gene matches: 1.

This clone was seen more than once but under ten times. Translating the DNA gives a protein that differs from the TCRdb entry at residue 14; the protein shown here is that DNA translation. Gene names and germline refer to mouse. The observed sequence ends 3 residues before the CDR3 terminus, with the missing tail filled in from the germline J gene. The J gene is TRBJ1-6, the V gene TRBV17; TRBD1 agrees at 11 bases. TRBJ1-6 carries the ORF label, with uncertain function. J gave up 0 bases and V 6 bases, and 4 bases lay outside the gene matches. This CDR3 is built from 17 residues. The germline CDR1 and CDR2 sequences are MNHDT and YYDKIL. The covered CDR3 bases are TGTGCTAGCAGCCGGGACAGGGGGAATTCCTATAATTCGCCC. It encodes CASSRDRGNSYNSP. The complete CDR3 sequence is CASSRDRGNSYNSPLYF.